This T cell receptor (beta chain) came from a study of shared clonotypes between healthy human individuals. Study results and caveats: Incomplete sequencing of sorted subsets was indicated by rarefaction despite large depth. Clonotype sharing among donors, it was expected, would be affected by sequencing depth.

J was trimmed by 2 bases and V by 0 bases; bases with no gene match: 2. Per the germline V gene, CDR1 is SGHRS and CDR2 is YFSETQ. This CDR3 contains 15 residues. In the case of this clone: Its antigen is undetermined.

Method: immunoSEQ multiplex PCR; TCRdb's copy keeps in-frame clones and lacks some. The data hold approximately 2.4 million clones, with approximately 96% observed a single time. This clonotype originated in a man younger than 35 in good health. Sequencing used naive CD4+ T cells sorted from blood. Regarding subset: CD45RA+ positively selected. V is TRBV5-1 and J is TRBJ2-1; 7 positions agree with TRBD2. The CDR3 sequence: CASSLEAGAYNEQFF. The CDR3 DNA reads TGCGCCAGCAGCTTGGAGGCGGGGGCCTACAATGAGCAGTTCTTC.